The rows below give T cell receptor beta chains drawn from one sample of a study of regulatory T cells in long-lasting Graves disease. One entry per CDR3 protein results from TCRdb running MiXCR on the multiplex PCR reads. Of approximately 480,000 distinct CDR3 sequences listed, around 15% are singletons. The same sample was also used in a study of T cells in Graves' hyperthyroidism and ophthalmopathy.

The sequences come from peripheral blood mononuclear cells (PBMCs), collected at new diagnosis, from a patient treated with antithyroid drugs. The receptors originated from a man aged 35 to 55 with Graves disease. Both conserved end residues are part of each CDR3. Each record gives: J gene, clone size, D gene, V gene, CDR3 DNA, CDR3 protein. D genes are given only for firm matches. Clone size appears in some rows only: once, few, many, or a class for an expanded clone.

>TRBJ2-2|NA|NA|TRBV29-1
TGCAGCGCCCTATTGCGGGGGCGGGAGCTGTTTTTT
CSALLRGRELFF
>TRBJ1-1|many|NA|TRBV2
TGTGCCAGCAGTGAAGACGGGACAAGGAGAGGTGAAGCTTTCTTT
CASSEDGTRRGEAFF
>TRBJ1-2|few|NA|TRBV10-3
TGTGCCATCACCGTGGGAGCGCAGAATGGCTACACCTTC
CAITVGAQNGYTF
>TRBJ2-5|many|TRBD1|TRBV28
TGTGCCAGCAGTTTGACAGGGGTAGGAGAGACCCAGTACTTC
CASSLTGVGETQYF
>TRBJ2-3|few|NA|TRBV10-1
TGCGCCAGCAGTGAGCTCATTTTCGGGAGCCCAGATACGCAGTATTTT
CASSELIFGSPDTQYF
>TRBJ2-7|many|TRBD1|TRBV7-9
TGTGCCAGCAGCTTTCGGGACAGGGTCTACGAGCAGTACTTC
CASSFRDRVYEQYF
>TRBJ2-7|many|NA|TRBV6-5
TGTGCCAGCAGTTACTTTAGAGTGGGCGAGCAGTACTTC
CASSYFRVGEQYF
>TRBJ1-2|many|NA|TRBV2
TGTGCCAGCGAAGAGGGGTATCATGGCTACACCTTC
CASEEGYHGYTF
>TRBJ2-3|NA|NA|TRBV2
TGTGCCAGCAGTGGGGGTACTCATACGCAGTATTTT
CASSGGTHTQYF
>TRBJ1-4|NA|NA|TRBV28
TGTGCCAGCAGTTTGGGGTTTGCGAGTAATGAAAAACTGTTTTTT
CASSLGFASNEKLFF
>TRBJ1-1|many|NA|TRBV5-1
TGCGCCAGCAGCCCGGACAACAGATTGAACACTGAAGCTTTCTTT
CASSPDNRLNTEAFF
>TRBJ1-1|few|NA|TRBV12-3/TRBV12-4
TGTGCCAGCAGTTTCAAGAACATGAACACTGAAGCTTTCTTT
CASSFKNMNTEAFF
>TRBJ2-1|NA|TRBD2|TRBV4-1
TGCGCCAGCAGCCAACCCACTAGCGGTAGAAACAATGAGCAGTTCTTC
CASSQPTSGRNNEQFF
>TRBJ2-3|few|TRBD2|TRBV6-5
TGTGCCAGCAGTTACCAAGCGGGAGGGCCAGGTACGCAGTATTTT
CASSYQAGGPGTQYF
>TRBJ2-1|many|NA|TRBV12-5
TGTGCTAGTGGGGGCCCCGGGACCATCTCCTACAATGAGCAGTTCTTC
CASGGPGTISYNEQFF
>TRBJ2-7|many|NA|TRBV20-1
TGCAGTGCTAGAGTTATGGATTCGGGACTCAGCTACGAGCAGTACTTC
CSARVMDSGLSYEQYF
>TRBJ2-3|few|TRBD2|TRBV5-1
TGCGCCAGCAGCCCTACAGCGGGGTGGGGAACAGATACGCAGTATTTT
CASSPTAGWGTDTQYF
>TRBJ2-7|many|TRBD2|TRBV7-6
TGTGCCAGCAGCTGGACTAGCGACGACGAGCAGTACTTC
CASSWTSDDEQYF
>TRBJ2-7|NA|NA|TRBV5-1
TGCGCCAGCAGACTGGCAGACGAGCAGTACTTC
CASRLADEQYF
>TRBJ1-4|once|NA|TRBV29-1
TGCAGCGTTGTCTCCGGAGGACAGACTAATGAAAAACTGTTTTTT
CSVVSGGQTNEKLFF
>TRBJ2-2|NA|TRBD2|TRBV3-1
TGTGCCAGCAGCCAAGATTGGGGGAGGGCCCCCGGGGAGCTGTTTTTT
CASSQDWGRAPGELFF
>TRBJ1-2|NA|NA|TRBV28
TGTGCCAGCAACTCAAAGTATGGCTACACCTTC
CASNSKYGYTF
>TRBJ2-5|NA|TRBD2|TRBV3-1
TGTGCCAGCAGCCAAAGAGCGGGAGGGGGGGCCCAAGAGACCCAGTACTTC
CASSQRAGGGAQETQYF
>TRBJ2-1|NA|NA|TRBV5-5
TGTGCCAGCAGCCCAACAACCGCAGGTGGGCAGTTCTTC
CASSPTTAGGQFF
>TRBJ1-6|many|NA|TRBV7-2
TGTGCCAGCAGCTTTGGCAGGGTGCATTCACCCCTCCACTTT
CASSFGRVHSPLHF
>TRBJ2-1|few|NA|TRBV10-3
TGTGCCATCAGTGAGGGGAGACAGAGCGATGAGCAGTTCTTC
CAISEGRQSDEQFF
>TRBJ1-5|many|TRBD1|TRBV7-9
TGTGCCAGCAGTTCAGGGGGTCCTAGCAATCAGCCCCAGCATTTT
CASSSGGPSNQPQHF
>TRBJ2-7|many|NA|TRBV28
TGTGCCAGCAGCCCGGTCTCTTGGTCCGGGGACTCCTACGAGCAGTACTTC
CASSPVSWSGDSYEQYF